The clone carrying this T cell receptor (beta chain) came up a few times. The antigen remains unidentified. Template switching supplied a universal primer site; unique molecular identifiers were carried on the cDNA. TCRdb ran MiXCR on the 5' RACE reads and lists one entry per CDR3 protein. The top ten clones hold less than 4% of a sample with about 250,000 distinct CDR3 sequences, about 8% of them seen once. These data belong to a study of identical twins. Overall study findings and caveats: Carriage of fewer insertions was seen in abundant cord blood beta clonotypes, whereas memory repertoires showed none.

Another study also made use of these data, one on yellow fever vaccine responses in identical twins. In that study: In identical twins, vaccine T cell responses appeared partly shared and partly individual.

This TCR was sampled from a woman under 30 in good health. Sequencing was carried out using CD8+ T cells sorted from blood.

CDR3 DNA sequence: TGCGCCAGCAGCCAATATACAGGGAGTGAGCAGTTCTTC. This encodes CASSQYTGSEQFF. The chain carries TRBV4-1 and TRBJ2-1; TRBD1 is a possible D gene (6 bases). Per germline, CDR1 MGHRA and CDR2 YSYEKL. Trimming left V 2 bases short and J 9 bases short, with 11 bases between. This CDR3 has 13 residues.